Following are 14 T cell receptor beta chains from one sample sequenced in a study of Graves' ophthalmopathy and Graves' hyperthyroidism. Beta-chain TCR CDR3 regions were amplified from RNA transcripts. The first round was an RT-PCR with HTBI primers, and the second round was a multiplex PCR. MiXCR, run by TCRdb on the multiplex PCR reads, gives a single entry per CDR3 protein. The sample contains fewer than 600,000 distinct CDR3 sequences, around 15% of which appear only once. Sequenced sample: blood. All receptors derive from a woman in her thirties with Graves' ophthalmopathy.

Comment on this clonotype: The conserved closing phenylalanine or tryptophan is absent in this CDR3, likely reflecting a read error. The V and J genes are TRBV18 and TRBJ2-7, with 11 bases aligning to TRBD1. This CDR3 spans 15 amino acids. The germline V gene encodes CDR1 KGHSH and CDR2 LQKENI. J gave up 3 bases and V 2 bases, and 3 bases lay outside the gene matches. CDR3 bases: TGTGCCAGCTCACCAGCGGGACAGGGGGGCTACGAGCAGTACTAC. It encodes CASSPAGQGGYEQYY.

This clonotype came up many times. This chain uses TRBV9 with TRBJ2-5, with a possible D match to TRBD1 (5 bases). Germline V lookup: CDR1 SGDLS, CDR2 YYNGEE. CDR3 length: 14 amino acids. The V and J ends lost 4 bases and 5 bases respectively, with 15 bases between them. Here the CDR3 DNA reads TGTGCCAGCAGCTCCCAGGGTTTTGGCGAGACCCAGTACTTC. It yields the protein CASSSQGFGETQYF.

This clonotype was picked up many times. The chain uses TRBV12-3 or TRBV12-4 and TRBJ1-1, with D maybe TRBD1 (5 bases). V dropped 6 bases and J dropped 0 bases, with 17 bases sitting between them. There are 16 residues in the CDR3. CDR3 sequence reads: CASSLTRQIMNTEAFF. The CDR3 region has the DNA TGTGCCAGCAGCCTTACCCGACAGATCATGAACACTGAAGCTTTCTTT.

This clonotype was counted many times. The chain employs TRBV2 and TRBJ2-5; 7 bases are a match to TRBD2. This CDR3 is built from 14 residues. The germline CDR1 and CDR2 sequences are SNHLY and FYNNEI. With 7 bases clipped from V and 6 bases from J, the junction kept 11 bases outside the gene matches. CDR3 in amino acids: CASTLLSGKQTQYF. The CDR3 bases are TGTGCCAGCACCCTGTTAAGCGGGAAGCAGACCCAGTACTTC.

This clonotype was recorded a few times. The gene calls are TRBV12-3 or TRBV12-4 and TRBJ1-1, with D possibly matching TRBD1 (5 bases). The CDR3 is 15 residues long. Deletions cut 5 bases from V and 1 base from J, with 14 bases between. The CDR3 bases are TGTGCCAGCAGTCTATATGGGGACTCGAACACTGAAGCTTTCTTT. It yields the protein CASSLYGDSNTEAFF.

At least ten counts were recorded for this clonotype. The chain employs TRBV7-2 and TRBJ1-1; no clear D. Germline V gene data show CDR1 as SGHTA and CDR2 as FQGNSA. This CDR3 spans 14 amino acids. V was clipped by 4 bases and J by 6 bases, with 15 bases between them. CDR3 in amino acids: CASSYQTGGPEAFF. The DNA for the CDR3 is TGTGCCAGCAGCTATCAGACCGGAGGGCCTGAAGCTTTCTTT. The whole variable domain, remainder taken from reference TRBV7-2 and TRBJ1-1, is GAGVSQSPSNKVTEKGKDVELRCDPISGHTALYWYRQSLGQGLEFLIYFQGNSAPDKSGLPSDRFSAERTGGSVSTLTIQRTQQEDSAVYLCASSYQTGGPEAFFGQGTRLTVV.

In this sample, this clonotype turned up many times. J is TRBJ2-5 and V is TRBV12-3 or TRBV12-4, with no clear D. The germline V and J ends were trimmed by 6 bases and 5 bases, with 7 bases remaining between them. This CDR3 region has 11 residues. Here the CDR3 reads CASSSSETQYF. The CDR3 nucleotides read TGTGCCAGCAGCTCCTCGGAGACCCAGTACTTC.

This clonotype was found many times. The V and J genes are TRBV2 and TRBJ2-7; tentatively, D is TRBD2 (5 bases). Trimming took off 6 bases at V and 0 bases at J, with 15 bases between the two ends. Germline CDR1 reads SNHLY; CDR2 reads FYNNEI. This CDR3 is built from 15 residues. CDR3 sequence (DNA): TGTGCCAGCAGCCCGGAGGCATCTAGCTCCTACGAGCAGTACTTC. Residues: CASSPEASSSYEQYF. The whole variable domain, filled in from reference TRBV2 and TRBJ2-7, reads EPEVTQTPSHQVTQMGQEVILRCVPISNHLYFYWYRQILGQKVEFLVSFYNNEISEKSEIFDDQFSVERPDGSNFTLKIRSTKLEDSAMYFCASSPEASSSYEQYFGPGTRLTVT.

The sample holds many counts of this clonotype. The V and J genes are TRBV27 and TRBJ1-1; 10 bases line up with TRBD1. CDR1 and CDR2 (germline): MNHEY, SMNVEV (reference sequence). After removal of 7 bases from V and 4 bases from J, the junction contained 9 bases not matched to a gene. This CDR3 spans 15 amino acids. The CDR3 DNA sequence: TGTGCCAGCACGAGACTGGGGGACAGGGGCACTGAAGCTTTCTTT. Its translation is CASTRLGDRGTEAFF.

Many counts were recorded for this clonotype. The genes are TRBV9 and TRBJ1-3; D is unclear. CDR3 length: 13 residues. V shed 3 bases and J shed 4 bases, with 8 bases lying between them. Germline values: CDR1 SGDLS, CDR2 YYNGEE. CDR3 bases: TGTGCCAGCAGCGATTACCCAGGAAACACCATATATTTT. Amino acid sequence: CASSDYPGNTIYF.

This clonotype was detected ten times or more. The J gene is TRBJ2-7, the V gene TRBV28; D might be TRBD1 (6 bases). V gave up 7 bases and J gave up 4 bases, with 20 bases separating them. This CDR3 region has 15 residues. Germline CDR1 reads MDHEN; CDR2 reads SYDVKM. CDR3 sequence: CASNTLPGTLYEQYF. The CDR3 bases are TGTGCCAGCAATACATTACCCGGGACACTATACGAGCAGTACTTC.

In this sample, this clonotype turned up many times. The chain combines TRBV20-1 with TRBJ1-5; 8 nucleotides line up with TRBD1. Germline V gene sequence: CDR1 DFQATT, CDR2 SNEGSKA (reference sequence). The J segment lost 2 bases and the V segment lost 3 bases, leaving 9 bases of the junction unmatched. This CDR3 region has 16 residues. The CDR3 loop is CSASDRTGLGNQPQHF. The CDR3 DNA follows: TGCAGTGCTAGCGATCGGACAGGGTTGGGCAATCAGCCCCAGCATTTT.

This clonotype has ten or more counts. CDR3: CAWSQRSYEQYF. As DNA, the CDR3 is TGTGCCTGGAGTCAGAGGTCCTACGAGCAGTACTTC. V usage is TRBV30 and J usage is TRBJ2-7; D not certain. The germline V gene has CDR1 GTSNPN and CDR2 SVGIG (reference sequence). Trimming cost V 2 bases and J 1 base, with 6 bases left between them. This CDR3 contains 12 residues.

To note about this clonotype: A much larger clone is a single base away; this may be a read error. The rearrangement uses TRBV20-1 and TRBJ2-7; no reliable D call. The CDR3 runs 14 residues. Germline lookup yields CDR1 DFQATT and CDR2 SNEGSKA (reference sequence). Trimming pared 5 bases from V and 0 bases from J, leaving 14 bases between. The CDR3 is CSAPPLISSYEQYF. CDR3 bases: TGCAGTGCTCCCCCCCTTATCAGCTCCTACGAGCAGTACTTC.